This T cell receptor beta chain stems from a study of technical replicates of blood from a handful of donors (dated by TCRdb to 2016 to 2017). Details on this clone: Its antigen remains undetermined. Within one base of it there is no much larger clone, and no base qualities were kept.

The germline V gene (reference sequence) provides CDR1 SGHNT and CDR2 YYREEE. Relative to germline, V is missing 5 bases and J is missing 4 bases, with 6 bases of the junction outside any gene match. The CDR3 has 14 amino acids, counting the end cysteine and phenylalanine. Only the CDR3 region is kept as DNA, spanning 42 bases read in frame from base 1. Library construction relied on the immunoSEQ multiplex PCR assay. What TCRdb holds here is the immuneACCESS table cut down to in-frame rearrangements. Part of the clones is not present; checked against another copy, under half of the missing clones reflect an unresolved V gene, and the others are unexplained. This sample has around 75,000 clones in its table, and about 89% of those were observed once. The leading ten clones occupy over 0.25% of the sample.

The rearrangement combines TRBV5-4 with TRBJ1-3, and 7 junction bases match TRBD1. Input material: T cells isolated from PBMCs. This clonotype originated in a human donor in good health. The nucleotide sequence reads as follows: TGTGCCAGCAGTTCGGACAGGTCAGGAAACACCATATATTTT. This gives the protein CASSSDRSGNTIYF. The CDR3 plus the reference TRBV5-4 and TRBJ1-3 genes for the other parts give the full variable domain: ETGVTQSPTHLIKTRGQQVTLRCSSQSGHNTVSWYQQALGQGPQFIFQYYREEENGRGNFPPRFSGLQFPNYSSELNVNALELDDSALYLCASSSDRSGNTIYFGEGSWLTVV.